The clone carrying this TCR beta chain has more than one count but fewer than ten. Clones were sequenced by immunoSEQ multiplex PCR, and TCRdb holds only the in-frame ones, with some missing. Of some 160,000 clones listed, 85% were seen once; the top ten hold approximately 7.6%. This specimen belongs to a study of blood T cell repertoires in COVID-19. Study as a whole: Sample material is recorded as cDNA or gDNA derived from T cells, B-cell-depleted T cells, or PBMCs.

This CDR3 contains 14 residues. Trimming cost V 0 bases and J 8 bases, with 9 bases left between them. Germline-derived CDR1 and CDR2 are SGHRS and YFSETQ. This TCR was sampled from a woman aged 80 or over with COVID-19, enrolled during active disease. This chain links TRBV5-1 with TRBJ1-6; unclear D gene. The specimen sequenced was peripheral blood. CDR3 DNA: TGCGCCAGCAGCTTGGCACAGTCCGATTCACCCCTCCACTTT. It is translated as CASSLAQSDSPLHF.